Listed below are T cell receptor beta chains from one sample, sequenced in a study of cytomegalovirus exposure and HLA in healthy donors. Only in-frame clones appear in the TCRdb table, and some are missing; sequencing was by immunoSEQ multiplex PCR. Recorded for this sample: about 140,000 clones. The specimen sequenced was PBMCs. The receptors here all came from a woman in her late teens or twenties in good health and CMV-seronegative. Both conserved end residues are trimmed from each CDR3.

v_call cdr3_length cdr3_aa
TRBV11-2 16 ASSLLGAESSGANVLT
TRBV6-5 13 ASSYGQGWGQPQH
TRBV19 11 ASSIGQVYGYT
TRBV5-8 11 ASSLEGIEPQH
TRBV7-3 13 ASSLAGGTYNEQF
TRBV15 13 ATSRDGGDTGELF
TRBV15 14 ATSTDRGLSGQPQH
TRBV10-1 17 ASSEGAGGPLAGANVLT
TRBV9 12 ASSVAQGAPGYT
TRBV7-9 13 ASRRATGTGDTQY
TRBV7-2 15 ASSGYLGGGPGNEQF
TRBV11-1 13 ASTKFQGGSAEAF
TRBV5-8 11 ASRGQVTGELF
TRBV6-1 15 ASSASFGQGAGNTIY
TRBV5-6 11 ASSSRQRGTQY
TRBV25-1 15 ASSEVRASGYTDTQY
TRBV23-1 13 ASSQKGQDLTEAF
TRBV5-4 16 ASSLGLGGITKRGTQY
TRBV30 12 AWSRGGRRNEQF
TRBV7-9 13 ASSLGRDSNQPQH
TRBV6-5 10 ASRDRRAEAF
TRBV5-1 13 ASSSEQGARTEAF
TRBV19 14 ASTQAGGIGTGELF
TRBV5-5 13 ASSQEGTGDQPQH